The clone carrying this T cell receptor beta chain was observed a single time. This entry belongs to a study of blood T cell repertoires in COVID-19. V was clipped by 11 bases and J by 6 bases; unmatched bases: 9. CDR3 length: 13 residues. In germline, CDR1 is ENHRY, CDR2 SYGVKD. TCRdb's table, derived via immunoSEQ multiplex PCR, lists solely in-frame clones and lacks some. The top ten hold roughly 8% of the sample, which has fewer than 200,000 clones, 82% seen once. The gene calls are TRBV10-3 and TRBJ1-4, with 7 bases lining up with TRBD1. The sequence derives from a woman aged 60 to 75 with COVID-19, enrolled during active disease. The sequencing sample was made of peripheral blood. The DNA for the CDR3 is TGTGCCGTAAGACAGGGTTTGGATGAAAAACTGTTTTTT. Amino acids: CAVRQGLDEKLFF.